This T cell receptor beta chain was observed in a study of T cell clones after liver transplantation. This clone was seen just once. V lost 1 base and J lost 1, with 14 bases in between. The CDR3 spans 16 residues. Germline values: CDR1 MGHRA, CDR2 YSYEKL. TCRdb's copy holds only in-frame clones and misses some; the assay was immunoSEQ multiplex PCR. The repertoire includes around 20,000 clones, 80% to 90% of them detected once, and over 10% sits in the top ten. The TCR was taken from a human donor who received a liver transplant. Sequences were derived from CD8+ T cells from blood, sampled before liver transplant. The chain links TRBV4-1 to TRBJ2-7, with D possibly matching TRBD1 (6 bases). The CDR3 reads CASSQGVAGASYEQYF. The DNA for the CDR3 is TGCGCCAGCAGCCAAGGGGTTGCAGGGGCGTCCTACGAGCAGTACTTC.